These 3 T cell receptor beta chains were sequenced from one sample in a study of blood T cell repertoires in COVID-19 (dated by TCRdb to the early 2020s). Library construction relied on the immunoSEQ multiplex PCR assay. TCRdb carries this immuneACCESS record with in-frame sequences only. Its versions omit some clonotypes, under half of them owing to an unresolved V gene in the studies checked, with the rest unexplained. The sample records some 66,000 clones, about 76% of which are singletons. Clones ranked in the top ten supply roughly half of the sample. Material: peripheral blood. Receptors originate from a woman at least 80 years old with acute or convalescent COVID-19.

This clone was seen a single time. CDR3 sequence: CASSLIVSDEQYF. In DNA form, the CDR3 reads TGTGCCAGCAGCTTAATAGTTAGCGACGAGCAGTACTTC. This chain joins TRBV7-9 and TRBJ2-7, with a weak D call TRBD2 (5 bases). The CDR3 covers 13 residues. From germline, CDR1 is SEHNR and CDR2 FQNEAQ (reference sequence). V shed 2 bases and J shed 5 bases, with 10 bases lying between them.

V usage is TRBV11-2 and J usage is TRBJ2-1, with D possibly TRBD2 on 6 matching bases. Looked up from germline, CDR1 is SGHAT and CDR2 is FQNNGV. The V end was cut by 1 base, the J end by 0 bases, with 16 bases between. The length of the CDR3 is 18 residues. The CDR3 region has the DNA TGTGCCAGCAGCTTAGGAGGCCCCGGGAGCCGCTCCTACAATGAGCAGTTCTTC. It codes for CASSLGGPGSRSYNEQFF.

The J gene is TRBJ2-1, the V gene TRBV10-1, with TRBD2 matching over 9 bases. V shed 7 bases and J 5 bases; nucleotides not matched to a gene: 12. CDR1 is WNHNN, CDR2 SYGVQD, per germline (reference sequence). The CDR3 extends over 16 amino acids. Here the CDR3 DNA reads TGCGCCAGCACTCAGAAGACTAGCGGTCTAGACAATGAGCAGTTCTTC. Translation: CASTQKTSGLDNEQFF.